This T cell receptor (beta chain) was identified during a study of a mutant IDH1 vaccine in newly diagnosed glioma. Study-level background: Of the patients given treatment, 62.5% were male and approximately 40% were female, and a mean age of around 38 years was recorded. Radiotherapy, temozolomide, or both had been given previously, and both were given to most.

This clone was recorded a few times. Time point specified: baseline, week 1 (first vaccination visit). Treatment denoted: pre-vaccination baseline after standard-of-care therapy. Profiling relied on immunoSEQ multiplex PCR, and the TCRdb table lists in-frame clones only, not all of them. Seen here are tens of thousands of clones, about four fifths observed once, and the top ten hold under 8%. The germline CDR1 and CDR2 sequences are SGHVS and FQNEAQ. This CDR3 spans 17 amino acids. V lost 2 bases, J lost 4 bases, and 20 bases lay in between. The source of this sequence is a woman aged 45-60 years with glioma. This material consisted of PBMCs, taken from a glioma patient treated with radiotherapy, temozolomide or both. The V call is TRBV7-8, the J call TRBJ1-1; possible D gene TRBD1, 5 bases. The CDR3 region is CASSLLGGAGTGTEAFF. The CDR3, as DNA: TGTGCCAGCAGCTTACTGGGGGGAGCGGGTACAGGCACTGAAGCTTTCTTT.